One and the same sample provided the 10 T cell receptor beta chains below, sequenced in a study of blood T cell repertoires in COVID-19. The repertoire was sequenced with immunoSEQ multiplex PCR; TCRdb's copy has only in-frame clones and lacks some. The sample contains about 290,000 clones, about nine tenths of which appear only once. Sequenced material: peripheral blood. The receptors were sampled from a woman in her 30s with active or convalescent COVID-19.

V usage is TRBV4-2 and J usage is TRBJ2-1; D might be TRBD2 (6 bases). V lost 0 bases and J 10 bases, leaving 13 bases between the germline ends. Germline assignment: CDR1 LGHNA and CDR2 YNFKEQ. This CDR3 is 14 amino acids long. CDR3 coding DNA: TGTGCCAGCAGCCAAGAGCGACTAGGGCGGGAGCAGTTCTTC. Translated: CASSQERLGREQFF.

The chain joins TRBV2 to TRBJ1-1, with D hard to call. Germline CDR1 SNHLY, CDR2 FYNNEI. Trimming left V 3 bases short and J 1 base short, with 9 bases between. The CDR3 is made up of 14 amino acids. CDR3 sequence reads: CASSDRVRNTEAFF. The CDR3 DNA follows: TGTGCCAGCAGTGACCGGGTACGGAACACTGAAGCTTTCTTT.

The J gene is TRBJ2-5, the V gene TRBV7-2; 10 nucleotides match TRBD1. The trim removed 4 bases at V and 4 bases at J, leaving 3 bases unmatched. Germline V gene data show CDR1 as SGHTA and CDR2 as FQGNSA. The CDR3 extends over 14 amino acids. The CDR3 region has the DNA TGTGCCAGCAGCTCCCGGACAGGGGGAGAGACCCAGTACTTC. Translated, it gives CASSSRTGGETQYF.

CDR3 sequence: CASSWGGGTHTDTQYF. The CDR3 nucleotides are TGTGCCAGCAGCTGGGGGGGCGGGACACACACAGATACGCAGTATTTT. The chain links TRBV5-5 to TRBJ2-3, with D possibly being TRBD2 (7 bases). CDR1 is SGHKS and CDR2 is YYEKEE in the germline V gene (reference sequence). The CDR3 length is 16 residues. The V end lost 3 bases, the J end lost 2 bases, and 16 bases lay between the germline ends.

The V call is TRBV19, the J call TRBJ2-2; the match to TRBD1 covers 7 bases. V shed 6 bases and J 1 base; nucleotides not matched to a gene: 5. Germline CDR1 is LNHDA and CDR2 is SQIVND (reference sequence). The CDR3 totals 15 residues. The CDR3 loop reads CASSPGTVNTGELFF. The CDR3 region has the DNA TGTGCCAGTAGCCCCGGGACAGTGAACACCGGGGAGCTGTTTTTT.

The chain uses TRBV19 and TRBJ1-4; D not resolved. The CDR3 loop spans 13 amino acids. With 2 bases removed from V and 5 bases from J, the gap between germline ends came to 6 bases. Germline values: CDR1 LNHDA, CDR2 SQIVND (reference sequence). The CDR3 spells CASSINKNEKLFF. DNA of the CDR3: TGTGCCAGTAGTATAAACAAGAATGAAAAACTGTTTTTT.

This chain connects TRBV7-2 to TRBJ1-2, with 9 positions matching TRBD1. Germline V gene data show CDR1 as SGHTA and CDR2 as FQGNSA. V gave up 5 bases and J gave up 2 bases; unmatched junction bases: 6. The CDR3 sequence is 15 residues long. The CDR3 sequence: CASSTRDRENYGYTF. CDR3 coding DNA: TGTGCCAGCAGCACAAGGGACAGGGAGAACTATGGCTACACCTTC.

The chain recombines TRBV9 with TRBJ1-2, with 7 bases identical to TRBD1. Per germline, CDR1 SGDLS and CDR2 YYNGEE. The ends lost 2 bases at V and 6 bases at J; junction bases unmatched: 10. This CDR3 contains 15 residues. CDR3 sequence: CASSVLQGPLHGYTF. CDR3 nucleotide sequence: TGTGCCAGCAGCGTCTTACAGGGGCCCCTCCATGGCTACACCTTC.

V usage is TRBV5-5 and J usage is TRBJ2-7; 8 bases fit TRBD2. V lost 0 bases and J lost 2; bases outside the gene matches: 1. Germline-derived CDR1 and CDR2 are SGHKS and YYEKEE (reference sequence). The CDR3 is 14 residues long. CDR3 loop: CASSLAGGAYEQYF. DNA of the CDR3: TGTGCCAGCAGCTTGGCCGGGGGGGCCTACGAGCAGTACTTC.

The J gene is TRBJ2-5, the V gene TRBV10-3; 7 nucleotides match TRBD2. Unmatched junction bases numbered 15, after V lost 11 bases and J lost 3 bases. This CDR3 is built from 15 residues. In germline, CDR1 is ENHRY, CDR2 SYGVKD. Here the CDR3 DNA reads TGTGCCTCCCAACCGGGGGGATCCCAAAAAGAGACCCAGTACTTC. The encoded protein is CASQPGGSQKETQYF.